Listed here is a single T cell receptor beta chain. The data belong to a study of blood T cell repertoires in COVID-19. About the study: Spain, Italy and the United States supplied samples that represented acute and convalescent COVID-19.

In the source study's methods: Reference gene primer amplification gave nucleated cell count estimates. Using immunoSEQ multiplex PCR, the repertoire was profiled, and TCRdb retains in-frame clones only, with some absent. That table furnishes V, J and clone size, whereas the DNA furnished D and trimming. In the table there are around 42,000 clones, around 91% of which are singletons. This CDR3 contains 13 residues. From germline, CDR1 is LGHNA and CDR2 YNFKEQ. After removal of 2 bases from V and 12 bases from J, the junction contained 6 bases not matched to a gene. V is TRBV4-2 and J is TRBJ2-2; 7 nucleotides line up with TRBD2. Source material: peripheral blood. The sequence came from a man aged 30-40 years with active or convalescent COVID-19. The DNA of the CDR3 is TGTGCCAGCAGCCAATTTATCGGGGGGAAGCTGTTTTTT. Its translation is CASSQFIGGKLFF.